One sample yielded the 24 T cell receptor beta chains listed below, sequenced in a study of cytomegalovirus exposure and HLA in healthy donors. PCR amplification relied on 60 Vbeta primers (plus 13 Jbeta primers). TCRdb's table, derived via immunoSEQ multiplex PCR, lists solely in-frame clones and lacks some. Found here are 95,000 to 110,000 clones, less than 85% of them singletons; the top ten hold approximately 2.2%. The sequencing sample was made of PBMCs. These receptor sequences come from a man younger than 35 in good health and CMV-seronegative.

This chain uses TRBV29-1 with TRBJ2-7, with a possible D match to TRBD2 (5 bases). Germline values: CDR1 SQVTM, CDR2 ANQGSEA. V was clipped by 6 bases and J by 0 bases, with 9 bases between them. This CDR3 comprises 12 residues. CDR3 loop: CSVAGSSYEQYF. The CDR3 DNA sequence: TGCAGCGTCGCTGGGAGCTCCTACGAGCAGTACTTC.

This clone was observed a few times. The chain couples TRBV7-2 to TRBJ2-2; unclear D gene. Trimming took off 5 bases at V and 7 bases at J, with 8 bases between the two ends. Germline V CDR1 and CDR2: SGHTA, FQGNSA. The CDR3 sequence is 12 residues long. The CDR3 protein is CASSEDVGELFF. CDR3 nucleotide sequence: TGTGCCAGCAGCGAGGATGTCGGGGAGCTGTTTTTT.

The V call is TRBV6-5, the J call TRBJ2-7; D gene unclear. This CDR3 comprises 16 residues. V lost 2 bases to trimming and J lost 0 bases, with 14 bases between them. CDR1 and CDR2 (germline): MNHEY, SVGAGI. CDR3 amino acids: CASSYTASSGSYEQYF. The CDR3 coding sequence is TGTGCCAGCAGTTACACCGCATCGTCGGGCTCCTACGAGCAGTACTTC.

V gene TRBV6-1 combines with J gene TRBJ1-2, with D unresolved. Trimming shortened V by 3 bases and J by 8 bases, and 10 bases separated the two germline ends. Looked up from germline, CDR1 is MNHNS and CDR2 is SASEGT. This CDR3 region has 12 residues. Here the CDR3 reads CASSDLSLGYTF. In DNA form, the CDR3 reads TGTGCCAGCAGTGATTTATCCCTCGGCTACACCTTC.

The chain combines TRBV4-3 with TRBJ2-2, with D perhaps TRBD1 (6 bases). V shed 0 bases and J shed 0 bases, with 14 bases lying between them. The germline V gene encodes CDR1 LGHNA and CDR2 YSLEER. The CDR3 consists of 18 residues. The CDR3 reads CASSQEVRGTANTGELFF. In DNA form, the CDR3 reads TGCGCCAGCAGCCAAGAGGTCAGGGGCACAGCGAACACCGGGGAGCTGTTTTTT.

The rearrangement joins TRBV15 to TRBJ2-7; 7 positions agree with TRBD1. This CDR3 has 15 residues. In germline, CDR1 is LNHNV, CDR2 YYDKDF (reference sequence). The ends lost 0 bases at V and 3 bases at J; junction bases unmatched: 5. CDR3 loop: CATSRDKPGGYEQYF. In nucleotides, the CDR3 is TGTGCCACCAGCAGAGACAAACCAGGGGGCTACGAGCAGTACTTC.

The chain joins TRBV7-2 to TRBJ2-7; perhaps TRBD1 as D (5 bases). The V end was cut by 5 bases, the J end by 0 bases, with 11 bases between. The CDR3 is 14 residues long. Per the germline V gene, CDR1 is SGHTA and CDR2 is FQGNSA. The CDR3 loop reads CASSNRTLSYEQYF. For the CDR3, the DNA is TGTGCCAGCAGCAACAGGACCCTCTCCTACGAGCAGTACTTC.

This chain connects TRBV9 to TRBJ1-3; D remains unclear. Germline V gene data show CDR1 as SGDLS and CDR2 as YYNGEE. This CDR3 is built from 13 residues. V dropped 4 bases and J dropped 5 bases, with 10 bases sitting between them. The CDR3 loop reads CASSPGNRNTIYF. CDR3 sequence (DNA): TGTGCCAGCAGCCCGGGGAACCGAAACACCATATATTTT.

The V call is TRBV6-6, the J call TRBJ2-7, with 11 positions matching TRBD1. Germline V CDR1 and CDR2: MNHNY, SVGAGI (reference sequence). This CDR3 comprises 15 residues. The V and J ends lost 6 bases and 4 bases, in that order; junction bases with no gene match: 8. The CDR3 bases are TGTGCCAGCAGCCACTGGACAGGGGGCGGGTACGAGCAGTACTTC. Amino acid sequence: CASSHWTGGGYEQYF.

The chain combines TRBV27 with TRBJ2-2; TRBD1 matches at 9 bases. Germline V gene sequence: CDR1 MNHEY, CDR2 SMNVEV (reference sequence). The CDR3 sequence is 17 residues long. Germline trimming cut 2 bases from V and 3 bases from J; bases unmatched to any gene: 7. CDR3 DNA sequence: TGTGCCAGCAGTTTAATCCCCGGGACAGGGTACACCGGGGAGCTGTTTTTT. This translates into CASSLIPGTGYTGELFF.

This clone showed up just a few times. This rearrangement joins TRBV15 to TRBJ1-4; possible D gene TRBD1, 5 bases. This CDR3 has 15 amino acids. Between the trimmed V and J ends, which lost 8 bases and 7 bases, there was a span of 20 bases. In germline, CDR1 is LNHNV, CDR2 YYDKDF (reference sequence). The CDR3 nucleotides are TGTGCCACCGGGCGGACTAGGACAAGCTCTGAAAAACTGTTTTTT. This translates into CATGRTRTSSEKLFF.

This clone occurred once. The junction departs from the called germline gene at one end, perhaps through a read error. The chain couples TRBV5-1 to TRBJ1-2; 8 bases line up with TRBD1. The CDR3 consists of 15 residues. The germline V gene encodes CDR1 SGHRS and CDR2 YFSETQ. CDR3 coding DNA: TGCGCCAGCAGCTTAAGACAGGGGACCCACTATGGCTACCCCTTC. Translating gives CASSLRQGTHYGYPF.

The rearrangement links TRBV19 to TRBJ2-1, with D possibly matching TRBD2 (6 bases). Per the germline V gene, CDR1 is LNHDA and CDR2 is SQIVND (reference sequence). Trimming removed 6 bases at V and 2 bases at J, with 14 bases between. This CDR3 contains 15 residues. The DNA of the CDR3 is TGTGCCAGTAGCCCAATTGGGGGGACCTACAATGAGCAGTTCTTC. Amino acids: CASSPIGGTYNEQFF. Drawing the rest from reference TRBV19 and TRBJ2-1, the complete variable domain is DGGITQSPKYLFRKEGQNVTLSCEQNLNHDAMYWYRQDPGQGLRLIYYSQIVNDFQKGDIAEGYSVSREKKESFPLTVTSAQKNPTAFYLCASSPIGGTYNEQFFGPGTRLTVL.

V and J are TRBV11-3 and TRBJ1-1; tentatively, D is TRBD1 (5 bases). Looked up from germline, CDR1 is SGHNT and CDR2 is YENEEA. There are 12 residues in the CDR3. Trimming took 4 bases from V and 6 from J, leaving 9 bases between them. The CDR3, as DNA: TGTGCCAGCAGCTATCGGGGGGCTGAAGCTTTCTTT. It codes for CASSYRGAEAFF.

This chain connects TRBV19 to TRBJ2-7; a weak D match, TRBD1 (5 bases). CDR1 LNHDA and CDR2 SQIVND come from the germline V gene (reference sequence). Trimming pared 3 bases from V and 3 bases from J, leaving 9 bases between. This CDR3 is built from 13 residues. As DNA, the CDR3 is TGTGCCAGTAGTATGCCAGGGATCTACGAGCAGTACTTC. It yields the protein CASSMPGIYEQYF.

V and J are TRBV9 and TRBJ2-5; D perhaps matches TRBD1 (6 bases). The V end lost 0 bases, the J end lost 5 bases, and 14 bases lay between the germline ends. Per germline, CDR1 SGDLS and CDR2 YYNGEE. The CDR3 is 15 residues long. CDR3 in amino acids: CASSVEDNRGETQYF. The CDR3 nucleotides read TGTGCCAGCAGCGTAGAAGATAATAGGGGGGAGACCCAGTACTTC.

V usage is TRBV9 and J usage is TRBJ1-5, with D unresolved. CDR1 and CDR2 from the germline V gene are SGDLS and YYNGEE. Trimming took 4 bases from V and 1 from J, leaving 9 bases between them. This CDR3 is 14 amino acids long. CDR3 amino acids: CASSPGESNQPQHF. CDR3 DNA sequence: TGTGCCAGCAGCCCCGGGGAGAGCAATCAGCCCCAGCATTTT.

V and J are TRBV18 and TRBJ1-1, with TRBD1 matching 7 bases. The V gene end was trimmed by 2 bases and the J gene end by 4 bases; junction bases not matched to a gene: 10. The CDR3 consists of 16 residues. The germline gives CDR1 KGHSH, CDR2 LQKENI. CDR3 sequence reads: CASSPKQTGWSTEAFF. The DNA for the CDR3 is TGTGCCAGCTCACCAAAGCAGACAGGGTGGAGCACTGAAGCTTTCTTT.

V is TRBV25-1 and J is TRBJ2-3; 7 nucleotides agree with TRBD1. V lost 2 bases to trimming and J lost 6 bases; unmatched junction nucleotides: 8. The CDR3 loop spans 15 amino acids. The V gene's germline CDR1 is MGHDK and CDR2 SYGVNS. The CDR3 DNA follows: TGTGCCAGCAGTGAACCCCGACAGGGTGCTGATACGCAGTATTTT. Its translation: CASSEPRQGADTQYF.

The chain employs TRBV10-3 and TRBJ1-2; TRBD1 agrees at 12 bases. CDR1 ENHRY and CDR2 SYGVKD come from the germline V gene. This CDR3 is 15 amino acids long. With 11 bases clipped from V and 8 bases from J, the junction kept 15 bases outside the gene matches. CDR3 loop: CAALGRDRGPGGYTF. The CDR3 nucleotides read TGTGCCGCTCTCGGGCGGGACAGGGGGCCGGGGGGCTACACCTTC.

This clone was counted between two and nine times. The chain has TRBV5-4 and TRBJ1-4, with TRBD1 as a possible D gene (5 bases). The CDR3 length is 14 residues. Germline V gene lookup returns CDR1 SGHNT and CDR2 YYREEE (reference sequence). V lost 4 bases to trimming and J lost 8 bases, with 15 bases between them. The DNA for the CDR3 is TGTGCCAGCAGCCCCGGGGGAGTATCGGAAAAACTGTTTTTT. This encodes CASSPGGVSEKLFF.

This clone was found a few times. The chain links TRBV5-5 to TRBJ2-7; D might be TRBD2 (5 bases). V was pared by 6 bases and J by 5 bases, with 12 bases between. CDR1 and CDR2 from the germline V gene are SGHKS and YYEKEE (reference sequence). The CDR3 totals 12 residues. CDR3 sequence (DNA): TGTGCCAGCACCGCGGGTGGGGACGAGCAGTACTTC. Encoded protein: CASTAGGDEQYF.

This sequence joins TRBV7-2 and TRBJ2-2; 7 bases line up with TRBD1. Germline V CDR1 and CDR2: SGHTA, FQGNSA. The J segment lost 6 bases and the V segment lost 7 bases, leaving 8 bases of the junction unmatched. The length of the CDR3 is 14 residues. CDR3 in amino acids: CASTEYTGAGELFF. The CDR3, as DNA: TGTGCCAGCACCGAGTATACAGGGGCCGGGGAGCTGTTTTTT.

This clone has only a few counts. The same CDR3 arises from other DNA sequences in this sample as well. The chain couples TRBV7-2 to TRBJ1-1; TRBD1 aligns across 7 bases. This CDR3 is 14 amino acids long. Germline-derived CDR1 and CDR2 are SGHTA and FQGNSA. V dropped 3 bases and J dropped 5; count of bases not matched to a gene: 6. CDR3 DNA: TGTGCCAGCAGCTTGGATAACAGGGGAACTGAAGCTTTCTTT. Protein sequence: CASSLDNRGTEAFF.